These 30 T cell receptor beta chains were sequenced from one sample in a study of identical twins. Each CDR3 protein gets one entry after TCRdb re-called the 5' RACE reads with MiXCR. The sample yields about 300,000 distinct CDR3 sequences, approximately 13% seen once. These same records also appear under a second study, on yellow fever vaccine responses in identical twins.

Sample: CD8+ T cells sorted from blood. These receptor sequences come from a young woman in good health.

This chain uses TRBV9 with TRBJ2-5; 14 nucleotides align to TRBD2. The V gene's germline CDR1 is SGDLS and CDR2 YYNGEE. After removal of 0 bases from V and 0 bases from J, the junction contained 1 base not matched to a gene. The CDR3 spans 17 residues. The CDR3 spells CASSVGTSGGYQETQYF. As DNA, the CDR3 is TGTGCCAGCAGCGTAGGGACTAGCGGGGGGTACCAAGAGACCCAGTACTTC.

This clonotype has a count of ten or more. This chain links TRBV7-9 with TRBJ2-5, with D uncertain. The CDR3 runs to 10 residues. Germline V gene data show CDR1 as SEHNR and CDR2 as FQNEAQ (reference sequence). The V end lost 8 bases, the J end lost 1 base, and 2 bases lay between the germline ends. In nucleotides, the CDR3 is TGTGCCAGCGCCCAAGAGACCCAGTACTTC. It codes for CASAQETQYF.

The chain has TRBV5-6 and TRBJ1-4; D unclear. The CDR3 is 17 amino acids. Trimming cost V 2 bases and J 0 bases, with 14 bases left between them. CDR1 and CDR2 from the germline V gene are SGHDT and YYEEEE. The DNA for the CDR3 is TGTGCCAGCAGCTTTCACACGGGATATTCAACTAATGAAAAACTGTTTTTT. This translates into CASSFHTGYSTNEKLFF.

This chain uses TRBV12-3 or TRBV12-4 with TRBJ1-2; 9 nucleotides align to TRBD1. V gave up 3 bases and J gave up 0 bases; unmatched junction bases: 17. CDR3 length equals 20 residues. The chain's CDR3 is CASSFIDGDRARGANYGYTF. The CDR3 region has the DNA TGTGCCAGCAGTTTCATCGACGGGGACAGGGCGAGGGGAGCTAACTATGGCTACACCTTC.

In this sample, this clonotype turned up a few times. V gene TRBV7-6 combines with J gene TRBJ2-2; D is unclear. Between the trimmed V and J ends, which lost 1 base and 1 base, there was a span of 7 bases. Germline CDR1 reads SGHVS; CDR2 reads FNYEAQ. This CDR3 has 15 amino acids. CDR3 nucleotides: TGTGCCAGCAGCTTAGGGAATCTGAACACCGGGGAGCTGTTTTTT. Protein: CASSLGNLNTGELFF.

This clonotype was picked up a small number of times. CDR3 region: CASSPWTSGTYEQYF. As DNA, the CDR3 is TGTGCCAGCAGCCCATGGACTAGCGGAACCTACGAGCAGTACTTC. The V gene is TRBV7-9, the J gene TRBJ2-7; 10 bases are a match to TRBD2. J was trimmed by 2 bases and V by 5 bases; bases with no gene match: 6. The CDR3 sequence is 15 residues long. Looked up from germline, CDR1 is SEHNR and CDR2 is FQNEAQ (reference sequence).

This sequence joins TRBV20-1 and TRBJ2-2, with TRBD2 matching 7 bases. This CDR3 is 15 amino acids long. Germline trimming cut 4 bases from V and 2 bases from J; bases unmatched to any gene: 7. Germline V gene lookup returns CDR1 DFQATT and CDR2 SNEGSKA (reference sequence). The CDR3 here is CSATPGLQNTGELFF. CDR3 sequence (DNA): TGCAGTGCTACCCCGGGACTACAAAACACCGGGGAGCTGTTTTTT.

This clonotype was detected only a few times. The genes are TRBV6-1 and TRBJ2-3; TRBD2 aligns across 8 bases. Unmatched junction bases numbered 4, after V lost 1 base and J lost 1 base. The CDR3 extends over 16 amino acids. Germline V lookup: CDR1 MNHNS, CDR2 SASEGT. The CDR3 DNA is TGTGCCAGCAGTGAAGTCTGGCGGGGGGGCACAGATACGCAGTATTTT. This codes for CASSEVWRGGTDTQYF.

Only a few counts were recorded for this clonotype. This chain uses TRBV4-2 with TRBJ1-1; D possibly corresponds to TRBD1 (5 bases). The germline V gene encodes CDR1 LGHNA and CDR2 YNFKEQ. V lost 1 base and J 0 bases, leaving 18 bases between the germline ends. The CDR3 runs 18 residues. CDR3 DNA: TGTGCCAGCAGCCAAGTTCTGTCCAGTTACAGGCTGAACACTGAAGCTTTCTTT. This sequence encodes CASSQVLSSYRLNTEAFF.

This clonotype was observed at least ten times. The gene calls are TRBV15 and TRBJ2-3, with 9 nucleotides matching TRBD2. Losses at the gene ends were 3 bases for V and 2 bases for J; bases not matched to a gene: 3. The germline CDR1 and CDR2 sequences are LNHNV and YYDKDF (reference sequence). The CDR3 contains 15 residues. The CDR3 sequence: CATSSAGGATDTQYF. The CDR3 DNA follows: TGTGCCACCAGCAGCGCGGGGGGGGCCACAGATACGCAGTATTTT. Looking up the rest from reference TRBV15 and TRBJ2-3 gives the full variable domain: DAMVIQNPRYQVTQFGKPVTLSCSQTLNHNVMYWYQQKSSQAPKLLFHYYDKDFNNEADTPDNFQSRRPNTSFCFLDIRSPGLGDTAMYLCATSSAGGATDTQYFGPGTRLTVL.

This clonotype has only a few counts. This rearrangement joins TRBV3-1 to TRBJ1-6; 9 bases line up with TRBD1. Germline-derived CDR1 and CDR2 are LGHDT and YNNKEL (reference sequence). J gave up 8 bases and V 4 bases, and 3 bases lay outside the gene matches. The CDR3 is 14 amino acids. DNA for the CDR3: TGTGCCAGCAGCCGGACAGGGGATGATTCACCCCTCCACTTT. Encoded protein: CASSRTGDDSPLHF.

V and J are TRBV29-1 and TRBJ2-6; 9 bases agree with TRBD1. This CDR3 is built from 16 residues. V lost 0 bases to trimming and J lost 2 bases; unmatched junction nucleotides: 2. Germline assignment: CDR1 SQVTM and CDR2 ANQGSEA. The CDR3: CSVEDRTGAGANVLTF. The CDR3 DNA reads TGCAGCGTTGAAGACCGGACAGGGGCTGGGGCCAACGTCCTGACTTTC.

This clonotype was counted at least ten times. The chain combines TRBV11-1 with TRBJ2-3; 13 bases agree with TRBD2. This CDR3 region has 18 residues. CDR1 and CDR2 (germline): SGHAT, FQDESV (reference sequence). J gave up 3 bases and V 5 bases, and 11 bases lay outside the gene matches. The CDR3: CASSHAFGTSGMTDTQYF. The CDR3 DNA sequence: TGTGCCAGCAGCCACGCGTTTGGGACTAGCGGGATGACAGATACGCAGTATTTT.

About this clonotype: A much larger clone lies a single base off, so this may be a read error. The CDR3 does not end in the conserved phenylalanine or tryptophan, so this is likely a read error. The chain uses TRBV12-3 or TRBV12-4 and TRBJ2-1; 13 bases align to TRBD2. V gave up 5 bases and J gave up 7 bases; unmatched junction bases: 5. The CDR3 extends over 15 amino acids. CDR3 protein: CASSATSGGANEQFL. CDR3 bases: TGTGCCAGCAGTGCCACTAGCGGGGGGGCGAATGAGCAGTTCCTC.

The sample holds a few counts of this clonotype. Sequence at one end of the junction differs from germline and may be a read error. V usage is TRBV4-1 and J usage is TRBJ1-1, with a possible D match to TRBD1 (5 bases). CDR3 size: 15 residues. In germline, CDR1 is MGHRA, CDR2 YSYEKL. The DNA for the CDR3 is TGCGCCAGCAGCCAGGAAGGACACCTGAACGCTGAAGCTTTCTTT. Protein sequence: CASSQEGHLNAEAFF.

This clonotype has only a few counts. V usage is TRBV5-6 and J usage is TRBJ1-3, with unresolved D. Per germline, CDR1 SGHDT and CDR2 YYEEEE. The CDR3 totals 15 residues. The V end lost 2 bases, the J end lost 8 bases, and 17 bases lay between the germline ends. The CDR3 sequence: CASSFSLQYSDTIYF. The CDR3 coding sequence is TGTGCCAGCAGCTTCTCGTTACAGTACTCAGACACCATATATTTT. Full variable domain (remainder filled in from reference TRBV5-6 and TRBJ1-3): DAGVTQSPTHLIKTRGQQVTLRCSPKSGHDTVSWYQQALGQGPQFIFQYYEEEERQRGNFPDRFSGHQFPNYSSELNVNALLLGDSALYLCASSFSLQYSDTIYFGEGSWLTVV.

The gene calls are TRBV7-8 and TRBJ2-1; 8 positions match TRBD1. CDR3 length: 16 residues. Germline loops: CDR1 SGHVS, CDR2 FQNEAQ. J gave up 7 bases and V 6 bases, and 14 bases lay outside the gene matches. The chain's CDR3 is CASRTSGPGGSNEQFF. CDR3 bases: TGTGCCAGCAGGACCTCCGGGCCAGGGGGCTCTAATGAGCAGTTCTTC. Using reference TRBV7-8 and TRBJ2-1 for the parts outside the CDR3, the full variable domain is GAGVSQSPRYKVAKRGQDVALRCDPISGHVSLFWYQQALGQGPEFLTYFQNEAQLDKSGLPSDRFFAERPEGSVSTLKIQRTQQEDSAVYLCASRTSGPGGSNEQFFGPGTRLTVL.

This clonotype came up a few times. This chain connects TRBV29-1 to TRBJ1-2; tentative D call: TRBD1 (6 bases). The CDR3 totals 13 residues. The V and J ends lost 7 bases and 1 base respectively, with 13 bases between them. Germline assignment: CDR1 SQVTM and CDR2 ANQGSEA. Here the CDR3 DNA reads TGCAGCGCTAAGACAGGCGTTAACTATGGCTACACCTTC. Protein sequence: CSAKTGVNYGYTF.

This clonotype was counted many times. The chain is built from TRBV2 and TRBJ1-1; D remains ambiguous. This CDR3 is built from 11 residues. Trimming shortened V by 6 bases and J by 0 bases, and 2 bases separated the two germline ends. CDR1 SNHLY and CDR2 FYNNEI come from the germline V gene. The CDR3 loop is CASRVNTEAFF. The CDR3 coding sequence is TGTGCCAGCAGGGTGAACACTGAAGCTTTCTTT.

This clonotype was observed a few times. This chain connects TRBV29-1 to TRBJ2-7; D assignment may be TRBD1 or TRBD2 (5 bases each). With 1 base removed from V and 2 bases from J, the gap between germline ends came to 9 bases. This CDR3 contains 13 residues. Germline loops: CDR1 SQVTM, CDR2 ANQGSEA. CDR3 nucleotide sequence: TGCAGCGTTGAAGCCAGGGAGCCCTACGAGCAGTACTTC. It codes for CSVEAREPYEQYF.

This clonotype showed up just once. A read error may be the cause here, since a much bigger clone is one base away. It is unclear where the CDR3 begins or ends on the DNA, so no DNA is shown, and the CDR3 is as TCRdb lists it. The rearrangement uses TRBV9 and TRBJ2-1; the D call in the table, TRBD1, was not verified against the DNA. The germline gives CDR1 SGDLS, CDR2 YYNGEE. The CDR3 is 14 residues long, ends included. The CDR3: CASSVGGGSNELFF.

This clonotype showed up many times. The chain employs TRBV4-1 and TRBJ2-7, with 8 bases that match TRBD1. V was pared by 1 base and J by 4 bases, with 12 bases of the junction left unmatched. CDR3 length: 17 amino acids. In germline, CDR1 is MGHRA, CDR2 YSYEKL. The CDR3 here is CASSQALTGASSYEQYF. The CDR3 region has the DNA TGCGCCAGCAGCCAAGCCCTGACAGGGGCCTCCTCATACGAGCAGTACTTC.

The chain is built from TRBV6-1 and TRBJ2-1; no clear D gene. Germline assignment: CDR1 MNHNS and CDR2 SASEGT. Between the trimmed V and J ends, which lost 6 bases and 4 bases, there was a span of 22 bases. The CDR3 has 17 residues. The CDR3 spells CASSDSAWARRYNEQFF. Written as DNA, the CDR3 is TGTGCCAGCAGCGATTCAGCCTGGGCGCGCAGGTACAATGAGCAGTTCTTC.

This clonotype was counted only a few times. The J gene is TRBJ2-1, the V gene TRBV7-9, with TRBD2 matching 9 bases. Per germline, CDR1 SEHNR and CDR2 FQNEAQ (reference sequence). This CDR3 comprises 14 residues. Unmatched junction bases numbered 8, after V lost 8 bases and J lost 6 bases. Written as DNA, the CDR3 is TGTGCCAGCCGTAGTAGCGGGAGTTTCAATGAGCAGTTCTTC. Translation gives CASRSSGSFNEQFF.

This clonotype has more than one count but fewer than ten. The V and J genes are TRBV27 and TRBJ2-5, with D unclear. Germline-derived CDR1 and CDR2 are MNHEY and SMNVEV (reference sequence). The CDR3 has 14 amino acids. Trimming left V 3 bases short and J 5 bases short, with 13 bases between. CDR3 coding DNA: TGTGCCAGCAGTTTGTTAGATACGCGGGAGACCCAGTACTTC. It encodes CASSLLDTRETQYF.

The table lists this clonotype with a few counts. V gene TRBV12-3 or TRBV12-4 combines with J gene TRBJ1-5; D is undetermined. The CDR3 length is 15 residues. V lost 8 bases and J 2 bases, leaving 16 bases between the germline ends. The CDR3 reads CASGMGRWGNQPQHF. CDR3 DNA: TGTGCCAGCGGGATGGGCCGGTGGGGCAATCAGCCCCAGCATTTT.

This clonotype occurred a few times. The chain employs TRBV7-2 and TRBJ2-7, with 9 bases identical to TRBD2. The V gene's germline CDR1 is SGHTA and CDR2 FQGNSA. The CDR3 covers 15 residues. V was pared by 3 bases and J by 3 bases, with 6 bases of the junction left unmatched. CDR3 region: CASSLGREGLYEQYF. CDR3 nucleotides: TGTGCCAGCAGCTTGGGGCGGGAGGGCCTCTACGAGCAGTACTTC. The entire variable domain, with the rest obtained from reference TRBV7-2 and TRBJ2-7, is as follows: GAGVSQSPSNKVTEKGKDVELRCDPISGHTALYWYRQSLGQGLEFLIYFQGNSAPDKSGLPSDRFSAERTGGSVSTLTIQRTQQEDSAVYLCASSLGREGLYEQYFGPGTRLTVT.

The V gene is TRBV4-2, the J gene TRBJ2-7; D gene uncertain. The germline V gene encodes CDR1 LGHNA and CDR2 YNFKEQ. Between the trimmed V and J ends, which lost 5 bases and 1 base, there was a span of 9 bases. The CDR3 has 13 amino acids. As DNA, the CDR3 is TGTGCCAGCAGCTCAAAGGTATCCTACGAGCAGTACTTC. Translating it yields CASSSKVSYEQYF.

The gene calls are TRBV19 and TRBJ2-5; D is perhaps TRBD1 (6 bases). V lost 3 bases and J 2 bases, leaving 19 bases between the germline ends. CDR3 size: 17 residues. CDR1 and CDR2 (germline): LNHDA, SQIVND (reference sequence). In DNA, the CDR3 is TGTGCCAGTAGTATGGGGTCTTGGACAGCTCTACAAGAGACCCAGTACTTC. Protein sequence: CASSMGSWTALQETQYF.

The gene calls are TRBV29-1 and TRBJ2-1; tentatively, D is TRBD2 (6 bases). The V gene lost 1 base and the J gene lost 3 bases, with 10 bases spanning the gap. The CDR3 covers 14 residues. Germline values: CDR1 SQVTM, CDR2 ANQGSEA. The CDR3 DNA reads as TGCAGCGTTGAAGTTCGGGGGTTCTACAATGAGCAGTTCTTC. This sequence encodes CSVEVRGFYNEQFF.